Presented here are 29 T cell receptor beta chains from one specimen sequenced in a study of T cell responses to AZD1222 COVID-19 vaccine. Clones were read by immunoSEQ multiplex PCR, and TCRdb kept only the in-frame ones, dropping some. The table shows about 200,000 clones, with approximately 94% occurring only once. Sequenced material: peripheral blood, taken 28 days after the second dose of the MenACWY control vaccine. These receptors originate from an adult who received the MenACWY meningococcal vaccine as a control.

The chain carries TRBV19 and TRBJ2-3; D not resolved. Germline lookup yields CDR1 LNHDA and CDR2 SQIVND (reference sequence). The ends were cut back, 4 bases at V and 2 bases at J, with 7 bases in the middle. This CDR3 comprises 13 residues. The CDR3 reads CASSTIITDTQYF. The CDR3 DNA sequence: TGTGCCAGTAGTACGATCATCACAGATACGCAGTATTTT.

The V gene is TRBV5-1, the J gene TRBJ1-1; no definite D call. The CDR3 extends over 12 amino acids. V was trimmed by 4 bases and J by 4 bases, leaving 8 bases between them. Looked up from germline, CDR1 is SGHRS and CDR2 is YFSETQ. This chain's CDR3 is CASSERSTEAFF. The CDR3 DNA reads TGCGCCAGCAGCGAAAGGAGCACTGAAGCTTTCTTT.

CDR3 residues: CASSQDRISGNTIYF. Written as DNA, the CDR3 is TGTGCCAGCTCACAGGACAGGATCTCTGGAAACACCATATATTTT. The V call is TRBV18, the J call TRBJ1-3; 7 bases fit TRBD1. The CDR3 totals 15 residues. In germline, CDR1 is KGHSH, CDR2 LQKENI. J lost 0 bases, V lost 4 bases, and 3 bases had no gene match.

The J gene is TRBJ1-5, the V gene TRBV7-2; no clear D gene. Germline V gene lookup returns CDR1 SGHTA and CDR2 FQGNSA. This CDR3 is built from 15 residues. V lost 5 bases and J 0 bases, leaving 11 bases between the germline ends. As DNA, the CDR3 is TGTGCCAGCAGCCCACGACCCTATAGCAATCAGCCCCAGCATTTT. This sequence encodes CASSPRPYSNQPQHF.

This chain links TRBV5-4 with TRBJ1-2; 7 bases align to TRBD1. V shed 3 bases and J 7 bases; nucleotides not matched to a gene: 12. The CDR3 is 15 amino acids. Germline CDR1 reads SGHNT; CDR2 reads YYREEE (reference sequence). Here the CDR3 DNA reads TGTGCCAGCAGCTCTGACAGGGTTTATGGGAGTGGCTACACCTTC. This gives the protein CASSSDRVYGSGYTF.

This chain links TRBV30 with TRBJ1-5; TRBD1 is a possible D gene (6 bases). The V gene lost 1 base and the J gene lost 6 bases, with 10 bases spanning the gap. The germline gives CDR1 GTSNPN, CDR2 SVGIG (reference sequence). The CDR3 is 13 amino acids. Here the CDR3 reads CAWSEQGVQPQHF. DNA of the CDR3: TGTGCCTGGAGTGAACAGGGAGTTCAGCCCCAGCATTTT.

The V gene is TRBV9, the J gene TRBJ2-1, with 14 nucleotides matching TRBD2. The CDR3 is made up of 15 amino acids. The germline V gene has CDR1 SGDLS and CDR2 YYNGEE. The ends lost 3 bases at V and 7 bases at J; junction bases unmatched: 3. The chain's CDR3 is CASSDGTSGSNEQFF. The CDR3 DNA is TGTGCCAGCAGCGACGGGACTAGCGGGAGTAATGAGCAGTTCTTC.

V gene TRBV18 combines with J gene TRBJ1-2; D gene ambiguous. The CDR3 has 14 residues. CDR1 is KGHSH and CDR2 is LQKENI in the germline V gene. With 0 bases removed from V and 4 bases from J, the gap between germline ends came to 9 bases. CDR3 loop: CASSPPTESYGYTF. CDR3 in DNA: TGTGCCAGCTCACCACCGACGGAATCCTATGGCTACACCTTC.

The chain uses TRBV2 and TRBJ2-5, with D possibly being TRBD1 (5 bases). The CDR3 length is 13 residues. V shed 3 bases and J shed 7 bases, with 12 bases lying between them. Germline assignment: CDR1 SNHLY and CDR2 FYNNEI. CDR3 in amino acids: CASSETVGMTQYF. The CDR3 nucleotides are TGTGCCAGCAGTGAGACAGTGGGTATGACCCAGTACTTC.

This clone was seen just once. The CDR3 loop is CASSIGVAGASYEQYF. CDR3 coding DNA: TGTGCCAGTAGTATTGGGGTAGCGGGAGCCTCTTACGAGCAGTACTTC. The chain recombines TRBV19 with TRBJ2-7; 9 bases are shared with TRBD2. The length of the CDR3 is 16 residues. Germline V gene data show CDR1 as LNHDA and CDR2 as SQIVND (reference sequence). J gave up 4 bases and V 3 bases, and 10 bases lay outside the gene matches. Filled out from reference TRBV19 and TRBJ2-7, the complete variable domain reads DGGITQSPKYLFRKEGQNVTLSCEQNLNHDAMYWYRQDPGQGLRLIYYSQIVNDFQKGDIAEGYSVSREKKESFPLTVTSAQKNPTAFYLCASSIGVAGASYEQYFGPGTRLTVT.

This rearrangement joins TRBV7-2 to TRBJ2-1, with unresolved D. The ends were cut back, 5 bases at V and 5 bases at J, with 7 bases in the middle. The germline V gene has CDR1 SGHTA and CDR2 FQGNSA. The CDR3 is made up of 12 amino acids. In DNA form, the CDR3 reads TGTGCCAGCAGCCTCGGAGACAATGAGCAGTTCTTC. Protein sequence: CASSLGDNEQFF.

The chain combines TRBV28 with TRBJ1-1; TRBD1 agrees at 7 bases. Germline CDR1 and CDR2: MDHEN and SYDVKM. V shed 5 bases and J 6 bases; nucleotides not matched to a gene: 3. The CDR3 consists of 12 residues. The CDR3 region has the DNA TGTGCCAGCAGTCCTCAGGGGGCTGAAGCTTTCTTT. It encodes CASSPQGAEAFF. Combining the CDR3 with reference TRBV28 and TRBJ1-1 gives the whole variable domain DVKVTQSSRYLVKRTGEKVFLECVQDMDHENMFWYRQDPGLGLRLIYFSYDVKMKEKGDIPEGYSVSREKKERFSLILESASTNQTSMYLCASSPQGAEAFFGQGTRLTVV.

This chain uses TRBV4-1 with TRBJ2-1, with a weak D call TRBD2 (5 bases). The germline CDR1 and CDR2 sequences are MGHRA and YSYEKL. The CDR3 has 17 residues. Trimming stripped 0 bases from V and 3 bases from J, with 15 bases between. Here the CDR3 reads CASSQDRGARLYNEQFF. DNA for the CDR3: TGCGCCAGCAGCCAAGATCGGGGTGCCCGTCTCTACAATGAGCAGTTCTTC.

The gene calls are TRBV14 and TRBJ2-1; D is ambiguous. The CDR3 spans 14 residues. Germline CDR1 SGHDN, CDR2 FVKESK. Trimming pared 0 bases from V and 12 bases from J, leaving 15 bases between. In DNA, the CDR3 is TGTGCCAGCAGCCAAGATCTACCCCCGTGGGGGCAGTTCTTC. This sequence encodes CASSQDLPPWGQFF.

The chain has TRBV10-3 and TRBJ2-3; 7 positions match TRBD2. V shed 4 bases and J 5 bases; nucleotides not matched to a gene: 6. This CDR3 has 14 amino acids. Germline V gene data show CDR1 as ENHRY and CDR2 as SYGVKD. CDR3 coding DNA: TGTGCCATCAGTGTGCTTGGGGAGGGAGATACGCAGTATTTT. It is translated as CAISVLGEGDTQYF.

V usage is TRBV6-6 and J usage is TRBJ1-1; no definite D call. The CDR3 sequence is 13 residues long. Germline CDR1 reads MNHNY; CDR2 reads SVGAGI (reference sequence). V dropped 0 bases and J dropped 1 base, with 3 bases sitting between them. CDR3 coding DNA: TGTGCCAGCAGTTACTCGTGGAACACTGAAGCTTTCTTT. It encodes CASSYSWNTEAFF.

The chain couples TRBV21-1 to TRBJ1-6. TRBV21-1 is marked as a pseudogene. The length of the CDR3 is 17 residues. The CDR3 DNA reads TGTGCCAGCAGCAAACGGGCTCAGGCCCTGAGGCGATCACCCCTCCACTTT. Protein: CASSKRAQALRRSPLHF.

The gene calls are TRBV3-1 (or the pseudogene TRBV3-2) and TRBJ1-1, with D possibly TRBD1 on 5 matching bases. CDR1 is LGHDT, CDR2 YNNKEL, per germline (reference sequence). This CDR3 comprises 15 residues. V shed 4 bases and J shed 1 base, with 13 bases lying between them. The CDR3 bases are TGTGCCAGCAGCCTCCGCGGGGGGGGGAACACTGAAGCTTTCTTT. The encoded protein is CASSLRGGGNTEAFF.

This clone was seen only once. The chain has TRBV2 and TRBJ2-7; D is unresolved. Germline CDR1 and CDR2: SNHLY and FYNNEI. This CDR3 has 15 amino acids. Trimming took 0 bases from V and 5 from J, leaving 14 bases between them. CDR3 coding DNA: TGTGCCAGCAGTGAAGCCCCCTCTGTCCAGCACGAGCAGTACTTC. Amino acids: CASSEAPSVQHEQYF.

This sequence joins TRBV28 and TRBJ1-6; perhaps TRBD1 as D (5 bases). V lost 7 bases and J 9 bases, leaving 16 bases between the germline ends. The CDR3 runs to 14 residues. Per germline, CDR1 MDHEN and CDR2 SYDVKM. The CDR3 loop is CASNRDRGISPLHF. As DNA, the CDR3 is TGTGCCAGCAACCGGGACCGGGGCATTTCACCCCTCCACTTT.

The chain links TRBV18 to TRBJ2-3; a possible D gene is TRBD2 (6 bases). The V end was cut by 10 bases, the J end by 5 bases, with 7 bases between. Germline-derived CDR1 and CDR2 are KGHSH and LQKENI. This CDR3 has 10 amino acids. CDR3 in amino acids: CATGGDTQYF. In DNA, the CDR3 is TGTGCCACCGGGGGAGATACGCAGTATTTT.

The chain is built from TRBV30 and TRBJ2-1; D not resolved. V lost 1 base and J lost 4, with 5 bases in between. This CDR3 has 12 residues. CDR1 and CDR2 from the germline V gene are GTSNPN and SVGIG (reference sequence). The DNA for the CDR3 is TGTGCCTGGAGTGCGATGTACAATGAGCAGTTCTTC. Its protein product is CAWSAMYNEQFF.

This chain uses TRBV30 with TRBJ1-1; D perhaps matches TRBD1 (6 bases). Germline-derived CDR1 and CDR2 are GTSNPN and SVGIG (reference sequence). This CDR3 region has 14 residues. Trimming pared 2 bases from V and 2 bases from J, leaving 12 bases between. CDR3 loop: CAWSIGGLNTEAFF. The CDR3 DNA is TGTGCCTGGAGTATAGGGGGGCTCAACACTGAAGCTTTCTTT.

The rearrangement joins TRBV5-1 to TRBJ1-1; unclear D gene. Germline CDR1 is SGHRS and CDR2 is YFSETQ. V shed 2 bases and J shed 1 base, with 12 bases lying between them. There are 15 residues in the CDR3. CDR3 amino acids: CASSFGRVQNTEAFF. Written as DNA, the CDR3 is TGCGCCAGCAGCTTCGGGCGGGTCCAGAACACTGAAGCTTTCTTT.

V and J are TRBV5-1 and TRBJ2-7; 13 nucleotides agree with TRBD2. CDR1 and CDR2 (germline): SGHRS, YFSETQ. V shed 4 bases and J 1 base; nucleotides not matched to a gene: 8. The CDR3 loop spans 17 amino acids. This CDR3 reads CASSPKSGLAGSYEQYF. Written as DNA, the CDR3 is TGCGCCAGCAGCCCGAAATCGGGACTAGCGGGGTCCTACGAGCAGTACTTC.

A few counts support this clone. The chain is built from TRBV11-2 and TRBJ2-1; 11 positions agree with TRBD2. This CDR3 has 16 residues. With 5 bases clipped from V and 4 bases from J, the junction kept 7 bases outside the gene matches. Germline assignment: CDR1 SGHAT and CDR2 FQNNGV. CDR3 sequence reads: CASSPRLAGIYNEQFF. The CDR3 DNA is TGTGCCAGCAGCCCTCGACTAGCGGGGATTTACAATGAGCAGTTCTTC.

V is TRBV19 and J is TRBJ2-7; the D gene is possibly TRBD2 (5 bases). V shed 5 bases and J shed 6 bases, with 17 bases lying between them. Germline assignment: CDR1 LNHDA and CDR2 SQIVND (reference sequence). This CDR3 region has 14 residues. The CDR3 loop reads CASSPPGFRGEQYF. CDR3 DNA: TGTGCCAGTAGTCCGCCGGGATTTAGAGGCGAGCAGTACTTC.

The chain uses TRBV7-8 and TRBJ2-3, with TRBD2 matching 8 bases. The junction had 9 bases not matched to a gene; V was cut back by 2 bases and J by 2 bases. Per germline, CDR1 SGHVS and CDR2 FQNEAQ. CDR3 length: 17 residues. This chain's CDR3 is CASSLRAGRGATDTQYF. CDR3 nucleotides: TGTGCCAGCAGCTTAAGGGCCGGGAGGGGAGCCACAGATACGCAGTATTTT.

The chain employs TRBV6-6 and TRBJ2-1; tentative D call: TRBD2 (6 bases). Germline V gives CDR1 MNHNY, CDR2 SVGAGI (reference sequence). This CDR3 is 15 amino acids long. With 6 bases removed from V and 6 bases from J, the gap between germline ends came to 18 bases. The CDR3, as DNA: TGTGCCAGCAGGTCCAGGGATGCCGGGGGCAATGAGCAGTTCTTC. Its protein is CASRSRDAGGNEQFF.